This is a list of T cell receptor beta chains from one sample in a study of memory CD4+ T cells and cytomegalovirus serostatus. Here immunoSEQ multiplex PCR was the method, and the copy in TCRdb shows in-frame clones only, minus some. The top ten hold 0.7% to 0.9% of the sample, which has about 64,000 clones, 60% to 80% seen once. Source material: memory CD4+ T cells from blood. These receptors all come from an adult in good health and CMV-seronegative. The CDR3 runs from the conserved cysteine through the conserved F or W. A D gene is named only where the DNA matches it firmly. Clone size is given for some rows only: seen once, a few or many times, or a class if the clone is expanded.

V gene: TRBV15
clone size: NA
J gene: TRBJ2-2
D gene: TRBD1
CDR3 length: 17
CDR3 DNA: TGTGCCACCAGCAGGACAGGGACAGTTGGGTGGGCCGGGGAGCTGTTTTTT
CDR3 protein: CATSRTGTVGWAGELFF

V gene: TRBV7-2
clone size: NA
J gene: TRBJ1-2
D gene: TRBD1
CDR3 length: 14
CDR3 DNA: TGTGCCAGCAGCTTAGGACAGGGGGCAAGGGGCTACACCTTC
CDR3 protein: CASSLGQGARGYTF

V gene: TRBV9
clone size: NA
J gene: TRBJ2-7
D gene: NA
CDR3 length: 17
CDR3 DNA: TGTGCCAGCAGCGTAGCGGAGAAGAGGACTGAAACCTACGAGCAGTACTTC
CDR3 protein: CASSVAEKRTETYEQYF

V gene: TRBV2
clone size: NA
J gene: TRBJ2-2
D gene: TRBD1
CDR3 length: 15
CDR3 DNA: TGTGCCAGCTGGGACAGGGGGCTGAGCACCGGGGAGCTGTTTTTT
CDR3 protein: CASWDRGLSTGELFF

V gene: TRBV19
clone size: NA
J gene: TRBJ1-5
D gene: NA
CDR3 length: 16
CDR3 DNA: TGTGCCAGTAGTCACCCTTTGAGAGACTTTAATCAGCCCCAGCATTTT
CDR3 protein: CASSHPLRDFNQPQHF

V gene: TRBV4-2
clone size: NA
J gene: TRBJ2-7
D gene: NA
CDR3 length: 16
CDR3 DNA: TGTGCCAACAGCCAAGATCTTGGGGTCGGGATCTACGAGCAGTACTTC
CDR3 protein: CANSQDLGVGIYEQYF

V gene: TRBV19
clone size: NA
J gene: TRBJ2-7
D gene: NA
CDR3 length: 16
CDR3 DNA: TGTGCCAGTAGCCGCGCATTGGGGGGAGCTACCTACGAGCAGTACTTC
CDR3 protein: CASSRALGGATYEQYF

V gene: TRBV4-1
clone size: NA
J gene: TRBJ1-5
D gene: TRBD1
CDR3 length: 18
CDR3 DNA: TGCGCCAGCAGCCAAGCCCTCCTTGGGACAGGGGGAGGTCAGCCCCAGCATTTT
CDR3 protein: CASSQALLGTGGGQPQHF

V gene: TRBV6-1
clone size: NA
J gene: TRBJ1-2
D gene: NA
CDR3 length: 11
CDR3 DNA: TGTGCCAGCAGCGGTGACTATGGCTACACCTTC
CDR3 protein: CASSGDYGYTF

V gene: TRBV11-2
clone size: NA
J gene: TRBJ2-1
D gene: TRBD2
CDR3 length: 16
CDR3 DNA: TGTGCCAGCAGCCACCCGGGGGGAAAGATAACCTATGAGCAGTTCTTC
CDR3 protein: CASSHPGGKITYEQFF

V gene: TRBV5-6
clone size: NA
J gene: TRBJ2-7
D gene: TRBD2
CDR3 length: 17
CDR3 DNA: TGTGCCAGCAGCTTTCGGACTAGCGGGGGCCTCAAGGGTGAGCAGTACTTC
CDR3 protein: CASSFRTSGGLKGEQYF

V gene: TRBV7-8
clone size: NA
J gene: TRBJ1-2
D gene: NA
CDR3 length: 12
CDR3 DNA: TGTGCCGGGGCCCCCTGGGACTATGGCTACACCTTC
CDR3 protein: CAGAPWDYGYTF

V gene: TRBV6-1
clone size: NA
J gene: TRBJ2-2
D gene: TRBD2
CDR3 length: 15
CDR3 DNA: TGTGCCAGCACTAGCGGGGGGGCGGGCACCGGGGAGCTGTTTTTT
CDR3 protein: CASTSGGAGTGELFF

V gene: TRBV6-1
clone size: NA
J gene: TRBJ2-7
D gene: NA
CDR3 length: 10
CDR3 DNA: TGTGCCACCGTAAAACACGAGCAGTACTTC
CDR3 protein: CATVKHEQYF

V gene: TRBV4-2
clone size: once
J gene: TRBJ2-4
D gene: TRBD1
CDR3 length: 21
CDR3 DNA: TGTGCCAGCAGCCCGAGAGCGACCATCGGGACAGGCAATATAGCCAAAAACATTCAGTACTTC
CDR3 protein: CASSPRATIGTGNIAKNIQYF

V gene: TRBV13
clone size: NA
J gene: TRBJ1-5
D gene: NA
CDR3 length: 14
CDR3 DNA: TGTGCCAGCGGGGCAAACTATAGCAATCAGCCCCAGCATTTT
CDR3 protein: CASGANYSNQPQHF

V gene: TRBV5-1
clone size: few
J gene: TRBJ1-5
D gene: NA
CDR3 length: 15
CDR3 DNA: TGCGCCAGCAGCTCGGAGGGTAGTACCGGGGAGCCCCAGCATTTT
CDR3 protein: CASSSEGSTGEPQHF

V gene: TRBV10-1
clone size: NA
J gene: TRBJ2-7
D gene: NA
CDR3 length: 12
CDR3 DNA: TGCGCCAGCAGTGCAGGATCTTACGAGCAGTACTTC
CDR3 protein: CASSAGSYEQYF

V gene: TRBV5-1
clone size: few
J gene: TRBJ1-2
D gene: NA
CDR3 length: 13
CDR3 DNA: TGCGCCAGCAGTGTTCGAGCTAACTATGGCTACACCTTC
CDR3 protein: CASSVRANYGYTF

V gene: TRBV7-2
clone size: NA
J gene: TRBJ2-1
D gene: NA
CDR3 length: 15
CDR3 DNA: TGTGCCAGCAGCTCTACGACTAGCTCCTACAATGAGCAGTTCTTC
CDR3 protein: CASSSTTSSYNEQFF

V gene: TRBV4-1
clone size: few
J gene: TRBJ1-3
D gene: NA
CDR3 length: 17
CDR3 DNA: TGCGCCAGCAGCCCATTCGGACAGACTGACTCTGGAAACACCATATATTTT
CDR3 protein: CASSPFGQTDSGNTIYF

V gene: TRBV7-2
clone size: NA
J gene: TRBJ2-1
D gene: NA
CDR3 length: 12
CDR3 DNA: TGTGCCAGCAGAGACTACCACAATGAGCAGTTCTTC
CDR3 protein: CASRDYHNEQFF

V gene: TRBV5-5
clone size: NA
J gene: TRBJ2-2
D gene: TRBD1
CDR3 length: 14
CDR3 DNA: TGTGCCAGCAGCGGGACAGGGCAGACCGGGGAGCTGTTTTTT
CDR3 protein: CASSGTGQTGELFF

V gene: TRBV6-5
clone size: NA
J gene: TRBJ1-2
D gene: TRBD1
CDR3 length: 16
CDR3 DNA: TGTGCCAGCAGTTTGGGACAGGGGGCGACTAACTATGGCTACACCTTC
CDR3 protein: CASSLGQGATNYGYTF

V gene: TRBV19
clone size: NA
J gene: TRBJ1-6
D gene: NA
CDR3 length: 15
CDR3 DNA: TGTGCCAGTAGTGCCGCGGGGTCAGAAAATTCACCCCTCCACTTT
CDR3 protein: CASSAAGSENSPLHF

V gene: TRBV6-5
clone size: NA
J gene: TRBJ2-2
D gene: NA
CDR3 length: 14
CDR3 DNA: TGTGCCAGCAGTTACTTAGGTCCTCCCGGGGAGCTGTTTTTT
CDR3 protein: CASSYLGPPGELFF

V gene: TRBV19
clone size: NA
J gene: TRBJ1-2
D gene: NA
CDR3 length: 16
CDR3 DNA: TGTGCCAGTAGTAGCTGGACCCGCACTACTAACTATGGCTACACCTTC
CDR3 protein: CASSSWTRTTNYGYTF

V gene: TRBV10-2
clone size: NA
J gene: TRBJ2-4
D gene: NA
CDR3 length: 17
CDR3 DNA: TGCGCCAGCAGTGAGTTGATCCGGAGGGGAGCCAAAAACATTCAGTACTTC
CDR3 protein: CASSELIRRGAKNIQYF

V gene: TRBV7-9
clone size: NA
J gene: TRBJ2-1
D gene: NA
CDR3 length: 13
CDR3 DNA: TGTGCCAGCAGCACAAGGACCAACAATGAGCAGTTCTTC
CDR3 protein: CASSTRTNNEQFF

V gene: TRBV28
clone size: NA
J gene: TRBJ2-7
D gene: NA
CDR3 length: 13
CDR3 DNA: TGTGCCAGCAGTTTTCAGAACTCCTACGAGCAGTACTTC
CDR3 protein: CASSFQNSYEQYF

V gene: TRBV5-1
clone size: once
J gene: TRBJ1-4
D gene: TRBD1
CDR3 length: 17
CDR3 DNA: TGCGCCAGCAGCTTGGCTGGCCGGGGGACAGGAACCCAAAAACTGTTTTTT
CDR3 protein: CASSLAGRGTGTQKLFF

V gene: TRBV2
clone size: NA
J gene: TRBJ2-3
D gene: TRBD2
CDR3 length: 15
CDR3 DNA: TGTGCCAGCAGTGTAGGCGGGGGGGCCCGAGATACGCAGTATTTT
CDR3 protein: CASSVGGGARDTQYF

V gene: TRBV29-1
clone size: medium-sized
J gene: TRBJ1-1
D gene: NA
CDR3 length: 13
CDR3 DNA: TGCAGCGCTGCGCATGTATTGGCTACTGAAGCTTTCTTT
CDR3 protein: CSAAHVLATEAFF

V gene: TRBV27
clone size: NA
J gene: TRBJ2-5
D gene: NA
CDR3 length: 13
CDR3 DNA: TGTGCCAGCAAATCACAGCAATGGGAGACCCAGTACTTC
CDR3 protein: CASKSQQWETQYF

V gene: TRBV30
clone size: NA
J gene: TRBJ1-1
D gene: TRBD1
CDR3 length: 13
CDR3 DNA: TGTGCCTGGAGTGGACAGGGCGGTGGTGAAGCTTTCTTT
CDR3 protein: CAWSGQGGGEAFF

V gene: TRBV7-3
clone size: few
J gene: TRBJ2-1
D gene: TRBD1
CDR3 length: 13
CDR3 DNA: TGTGCCAGCAGCAATCTTCCGGGACAGGGGTCGTTCTTC
CDR3 protein: CASSNLPGQGSFF

V gene: TRBV18
clone size: few
J gene: TRBJ1-2
D gene: TRBD1
CDR3 length: 17
CDR3 DNA: TGTGCCAGCTCACCCCCCGGGACAGGGGGCGAGAACTATGGCTACACCTTC
CDR3 protein: CASSPPGTGGENYGYTF

V gene: TRBV9
clone size: few
J gene: TRBJ1-1
D gene: NA
CDR3 length: 13
CDR3 DNA: TGTGCCAGCAGCGTTCTGACGAACACTGAAGCTTTCTTT
CDR3 protein: CASSVLTNTEAFF

V gene: TRBV18
clone size: once
J gene: TRBJ2-7
D gene: TRBD2
CDR3 length: 15
CDR3 DNA: TGTGCCAGCTTACCAGGGACTAGCAGATACTACGAGCAGTACTTC
CDR3 protein: CASLPGTSRYYEQYF

V gene: TRBV6-1
clone size: NA
J gene: TRBJ2-7
D gene: TRBD2
CDR3 length: 23
CDR3 DNA: TGTGCCAGCAGTGAAGCGCTTCACAAAGGACTAGCGGGAGGAACTGGGCTCTCCTACGAGCAGTACTTC
CDR3 protein: CASSEALHKGLAGGTGLSYEQYF

V gene: TRBV28
clone size: NA
J gene: TRBJ1-1
D gene: NA
CDR3 length: 15
CDR3 DNA: TGTGCCAGCAGTTTACCCGTCGCCTTGAACACTGAAGCTTTCTTT
CDR3 protein: CASSLPVALNTEAFF

V gene: TRBV18
clone size: NA
J gene: TRBJ2-5
D gene: NA
CDR3 length: 15
CDR3 DNA: TGTGCCAGCTCACCAAGAACAGGGAACCAAGAGACCCAGTACTTC
CDR3 protein: CASSPRTGNQETQYF

V gene: TRBV5-6
clone size: once
J gene: TRBJ1-1
D gene: NA
CDR3 length: 13
CDR3 DNA: TGTGCCAGCAGCCAGAAAGGGACCACTGAAGCTTTCTTT
CDR3 protein: CASSQKGTTEAFF

V gene: TRBV4-2
clone size: NA
J gene: TRBJ1-1
D gene: NA
CDR3 length: 14
CDR3 DNA: TGTGCCAGCAGCCAAGGGGGCGATAACACTGAAGCTTTCTTT
CDR3 protein: CASSQGGDNTEAFF

V gene: TRBV5-4
clone size: NA
J gene: TRBJ1-6
D gene: TRBD1
CDR3 length: 15
CDR3 DNA: TGTGCCAGCAGGACAGGGGGAAACAGCGGTTCACCCCTCCACTTT
CDR3 protein: CASRTGGNSGSPLHF